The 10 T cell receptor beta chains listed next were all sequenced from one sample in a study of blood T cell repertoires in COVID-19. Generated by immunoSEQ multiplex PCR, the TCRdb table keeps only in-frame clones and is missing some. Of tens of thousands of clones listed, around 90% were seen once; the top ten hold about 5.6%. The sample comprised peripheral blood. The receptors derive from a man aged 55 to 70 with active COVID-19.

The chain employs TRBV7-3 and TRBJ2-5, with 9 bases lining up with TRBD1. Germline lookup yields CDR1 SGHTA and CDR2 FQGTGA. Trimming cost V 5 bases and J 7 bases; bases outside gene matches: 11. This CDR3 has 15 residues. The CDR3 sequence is CASSPRTGARGTQYF. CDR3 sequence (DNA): TGTGCCAGCAGCCCGAGGACAGGGGCCCGGGGGACCCAGTACTTC.

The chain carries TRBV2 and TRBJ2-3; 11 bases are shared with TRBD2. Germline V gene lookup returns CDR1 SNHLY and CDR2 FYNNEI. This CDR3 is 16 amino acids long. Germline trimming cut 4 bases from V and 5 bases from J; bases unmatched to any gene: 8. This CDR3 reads CASSGDSGGARDTQYF. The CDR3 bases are TGTGCCAGCAGTGGGGATAGCGGGGGGGCTAGAGATACGCAGTATTTT.

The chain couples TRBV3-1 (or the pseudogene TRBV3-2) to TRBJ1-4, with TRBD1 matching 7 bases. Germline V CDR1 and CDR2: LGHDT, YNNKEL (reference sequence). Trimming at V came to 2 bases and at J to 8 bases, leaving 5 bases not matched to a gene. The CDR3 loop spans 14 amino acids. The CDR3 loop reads CASSQRQGGEKLFF. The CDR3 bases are TGTGCCAGCAGCCAAAGACAGGGTGGAGAAAAACTGTTTTTT.

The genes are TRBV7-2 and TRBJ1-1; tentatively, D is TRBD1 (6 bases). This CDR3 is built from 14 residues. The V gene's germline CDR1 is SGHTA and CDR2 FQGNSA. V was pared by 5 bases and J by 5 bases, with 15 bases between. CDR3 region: CASSRTTGKTEAFF. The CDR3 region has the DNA TGTGCCAGCAGCCGCACCACAGGGAAAACTGAAGCTTTCTTT.

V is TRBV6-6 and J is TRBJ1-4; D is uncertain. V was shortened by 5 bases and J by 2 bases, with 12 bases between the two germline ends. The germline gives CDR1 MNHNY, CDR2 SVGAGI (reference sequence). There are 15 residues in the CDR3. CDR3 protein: CASSQARGTNEKLFF. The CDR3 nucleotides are TGTGCCAGCAGTCAGGCTCGAGGGACTAATGAAAAACTGTTTTTT.

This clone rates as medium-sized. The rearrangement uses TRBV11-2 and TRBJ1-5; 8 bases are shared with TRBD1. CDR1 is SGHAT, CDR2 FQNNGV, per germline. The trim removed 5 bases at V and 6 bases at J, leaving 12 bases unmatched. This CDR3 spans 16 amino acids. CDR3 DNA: TGTGCCAGCAGCGGGACTTCAGGGGGCGGGTTTCAGCCCCAGCATTTT. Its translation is CASSGTSGGGFQPQHF.

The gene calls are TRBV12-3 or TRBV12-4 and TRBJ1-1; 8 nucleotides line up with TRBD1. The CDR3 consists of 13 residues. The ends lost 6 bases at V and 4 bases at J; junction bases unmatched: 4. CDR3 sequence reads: CASRKTGGTEAFF. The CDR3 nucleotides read TGTGCCAGCAGAAAAACAGGGGGCACTGAAGCTTTCTTT.

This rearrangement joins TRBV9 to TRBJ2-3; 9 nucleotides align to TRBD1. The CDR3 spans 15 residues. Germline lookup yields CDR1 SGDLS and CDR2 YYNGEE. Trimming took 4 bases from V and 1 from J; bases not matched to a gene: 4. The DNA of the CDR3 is TGTGCCAGCAGCAACCGGGACAGGGGCACAGATACGCAGTATTTT. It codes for CASSNRDRGTDTQYF.

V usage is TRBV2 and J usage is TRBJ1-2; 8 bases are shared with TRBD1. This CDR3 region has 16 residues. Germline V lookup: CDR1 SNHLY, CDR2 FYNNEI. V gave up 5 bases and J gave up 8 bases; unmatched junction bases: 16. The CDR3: CASSSQTGELKKGYTF. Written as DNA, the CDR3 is TGTGCCAGCAGTTCACAGACAGGGGAGCTGAAGAAAGGCTACACCTTC.

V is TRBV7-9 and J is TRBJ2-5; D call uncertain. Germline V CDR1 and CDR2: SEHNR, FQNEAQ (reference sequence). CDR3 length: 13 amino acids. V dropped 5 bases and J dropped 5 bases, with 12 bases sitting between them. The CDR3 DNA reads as TGTGCCAGCAGCGGTCCAGTCCCGGAGACCCAGTACTTC. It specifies CASSGPVPETQYF.